This T cell receptor (beta chain) comes out of a study of CD8 T cells in Susac syndrome. Findings of the study overall: The CD4+ T cell repertoires that were profiled in Susac syndrome showed no clonal expansion. The study conceded that its TCR sequencing and HLA analysis involved relatively few individuals.

Comments on this clonotype: The antigen remains undetermined.

The V gene lost 7 bases and the J gene lost 1 base, with 8 bases spanning the gap. The CDR3 runs 14 residues. Germline values: CDR1 MNHNS, CDR2 SASEGT. The RNA input was 0.5 to 1 ug, and it was reverse transcribed with random hexamers. Amplification of TCR beta CDR3 across 54 Vbeta and 13 Jbeta was performed with immunoSEQ multiplex PCR. TCRdb ran MiXCR on the immunoSEQ multiplex PCR reads and lists one entry per CDR3 protein. The data show roughly 190,000 distinct CDR3 sequences, approximately 94% seen once. The sample taken for sequencing was CD4+ T cells from PBMCs. The chain couples TRBV6-1 to TRBJ1-6, with D uncertain. This clonotype was sampled from a human donor with Susac syndrome. DNA for the CDR3: TGTGCCAGCACTCACAGATCCTATAATTCACCCCTCCACTTT. It is translated as CASTHRSYNSPLHF.